These 2 T cell receptor beta chains share one sample of origin, sequenced in a study of blood T cell repertoires in COVID-19. Here immunoSEQ multiplex PCR was the method, and the copy in TCRdb shows in-frame clones only, minus some. The sample holds approximately 260,000 clones, less than 90% seen once. The material sequenced was peripheral blood. The receptors here all came from a man aged 55 to 70 who had recovered from COVID-19.

In this sample, this clone turned up a few times. The rearrangement links TRBV14 to TRBJ2-7; 9 positions agree with TRBD1. Germline V gene lookup returns CDR1 SGHDN and CDR2 FVKESK. The CDR3 is 14 amino acids. V shed 2 bases and J 7 bases; nucleotides not matched to a gene: 6. The chain's CDR3 is CASSQQSTGGEQYF. In DNA, the CDR3 is TGTGCCAGCAGCCAACAGTCGACAGGGGGTGAGCAGTACTTC.

Here the CDR3 reads CASRLEGTGGIDEQYF. The CDR3 coding sequence is TGTGCAAGTCGATTAGAGGGGACAGGGGGCATAGACGAGCAGTACTTC. The rearrangement joins TRBV12-2 to TRBJ2-7; the D call of TRBD1 is as the table states it, not checked on the DNA. TRBV12-2 is a pseudogene locus. This CDR3 comprises 16 residues.